These 11 T cell receptor beta chains originate from one sample sequenced in a study of shared clonotypes between healthy human individuals. The data were produced by immunoSEQ multiplex PCR, yet TCRdb's version contains in-frame clones alone and is incomplete. The table lists some 300,000 clones, around 79% of them singletons. Sequencing was done on a sample of memory CD4+ T cells sorted from blood. The subset: CD45RA-negative fraction. The receptors here all came from a man under 40 in good health.

This chain connects TRBV6-1 to TRBJ1-2; D unclear. Germline CDR1 MNHNS, CDR2 SASEGT. This CDR3 is 14 amino acids long. V lost 1 base and J lost 4, with 10 bases in between. The CDR3 DNA reads as TGTGCCAGCAGTGAAGACAGCAAGGGCTATGGCTACACCTTC. Protein product: CASSEDSKGYGYTF.

The J gene is TRBJ1-4, the V gene TRBV29-1; no firm D call. This CDR3 has 13 amino acids. Looked up from germline, CDR1 is SQVTM and CDR2 is ANQGSEA. Trimming removed 7 bases from V and 7 bases from J, with 16 bases in between. CDR3 amino acids: CSAAALEGEKLFF. The CDR3 DNA reads TGCAGCGCCGCGGCCCTCGAGGGTGAAAAACTGTTTTTT. Full variable domain (missing parts from reference TRBV29-1 and TRBJ1-4): SAVISQKPSRDICQRGTSLTIQCQVDSQVTMMFWYRQQPGQSLTLIATANQGSEATYESGFVIDKFPISRPNLTFSTLTVSNMSPEDSSIYLCSAAALEGEKLFFGSGTQLSVL.

The chain employs TRBV30 and TRBJ2-3; D is unclear. Trimming pared 6 bases from V and 1 base from J, leaving 14 bases between. The length of the CDR3 is 14 residues. Germline CDR1 GTSNPN, CDR2 SVGIG (reference sequence). CDR3: CACSDLAGTDTQYF. As DNA, the CDR3 is TGTGCCTGTTCCGATTTAGCCGGCACAGATACGCAGTATTTT. The complete variable domain, with remaining parts taken from reference TRBV30 and TRBJ2-3, reads SQTIHQWPATLVQPVGSPLSLECTVEGTSNPNLYWYRQAAGRGLQLLFYSVGIGQISSEVPQNLSASRPQDRQFILSSKKLLLSDSGFYLCACSDLAGTDTQYFGPGTRLTVL.

This clone has just a few counts. Within the sample, other DNA sequences also encode this same CDR3. V gene TRBV19 combines with J gene TRBJ1-1, with no clear D. The CDR3 extends over 13 amino acids. With 1 base removed from V and 1 base from J, the gap between germline ends came to 4 bases. CDR1 is LNHDA and CDR2 is SQIVND in the germline V gene (reference sequence). The CDR3 loop reads CASSIVKNTEAFF. The CDR3, as DNA: TGTGCCAGTAGTATAGTCAAGAACACTGAAGCTTTCTTT.

J is TRBJ2-1 and V is TRBV5-5, with 7 bases lining up with TRBD2. J was trimmed by 6 bases and V by 0 bases; bases with no gene match: 9. This CDR3 region has 16 residues. In germline, CDR1 is SGHKS, CDR2 YYEKEE (reference sequence). The CDR3 sequence: CASSLEPRAGRNEQFF. In DNA form, the CDR3 reads TGTGCCAGCAGCTTGGAGCCTAGAGCGGGACGCAATGAGCAGTTCTTC.

The chain couples TRBV6-6 to TRBJ1-3, with 8 bases aligning to TRBD1. CDR3 length: 16 amino acids. Germline lookup yields CDR1 MNHNY and CDR2 SVGAGI (reference sequence). The ends lost 9 bases at V and 4 bases at J; junction bases unmatched: 14. In DNA form, the CDR3 reads TGTGCCAGTGGGGGACAGGCTATAGGGTGGGGAAACACCATATATTTT. Translating gives CASGGQAIGWGNTIYF.

In DNA, the CDR3 is TGTGCCAGTACTGACAGGAACAAGCAGTACTTC. This codes for CASTDRNKQYF. J is TRBJ2-4 and V is TRBV19; tentative D call: TRBD1 (6 bases). Trimming removed 7 bases from V and 13 bases from J, with 14 bases in between. CDR3 length equals 11 residues. Germline V gives CDR1 LNHDA, CDR2 SQIVND (reference sequence).

The CDR3 DNA sequence: TGTGCCAGCAGTGAAAACACGGGGGCCACTGAAGCTTTCTTT. Protein sequence: CASSENTGATEAFF. The chain joins TRBV6-1 to TRBJ1-1, with a tentative D call TRBD1 (6 bases). The CDR3 covers 14 residues. CDR1 MNHNS and CDR2 SASEGT come from the germline V gene. V was cut by 2 bases and J by 4 bases, with 11 bases left in between.

The rearrangement links TRBV10-3 to TRBJ2-7; perhaps TRBD1 as D (5 bases). Germline V gene sequence: CDR1 ENHRY, CDR2 SYGVKD. The length of the CDR3 is 11 residues. V gave up 6 bases and J gave up 5 bases, with 8 bases separating them. The CDR3 sequence is CAIRQVDEQYF. CDR3 DNA sequence: TGTGCCATCAGACAGGTAGACGAGCAGTACTTC.

The chain carries TRBV11-3 and TRBJ2-2, with D hard to call. The V end lost 0 bases, the J end lost 6 bases, and 8 bases lay between the germline ends. Germline CDR1 reads SGHNT; CDR2 reads YENEEA. This CDR3 is 14 amino acids long. The CDR3 bases are TGTGCCAGCAGCTTAGAACCGGATTCCGGGGAGCTGTTTTTT. It yields the protein CASSLEPDSGELFF.

This clone appeared a single time. V gene TRBV5-1 combines with J gene TRBJ1-4; D call uncertain. The V gene's germline CDR1 is SGHRS and CDR2 YFSETQ. The length of the CDR3 is 13 residues. Trimming left V 2 bases short and J 5 bases short, with 7 bases between. The CDR3 reads CASSLQSNEKLFF. CDR3 nucleotide sequence: TGCGCCAGCAGCTTACAGTCGAATGAAAAACTGTTTTTT.